This TCR beta chain comes out of a study of T cell repertoires in cytomegalovirus infection. About the study: Recently identified HLA-C-restricted CMV epitopes and well-studied HLA-B-restricted CMV epitopes were used by the study. Public signatures in TCR beta pointed to CMV infection and matching HLA type.

CDR3 length: 15 amino acids. Germline assignment: CDR1 MNHEY and CDR2 SVGEGT. Remarks on this clonotype: The target antigen is unknown. At one boundary the junction diverges from the germline segment, which might be a read error.

The study's findings and limits: Identification of carriers of CMV plus the relevant HLA was achieved through cumulative public TCR beta family frequency. Clonotype analysis showed dominance of the ex vivo response by HLA-C-restricted CMV-specific TCR beta clonotypes.

One entry per CDR3 protein, called by TCRdb with MiXCR from the reads. Of roughly 180,000 distinct CDR3 sequences listed, roughly a fifth are singletons. The specimen was CD8+ T cells from cultured PBMCs, collected from culture after CMV antigen stimulation. This clonotype was sampled from a human donor in good health (CMV status not recorded). Some clones in this sample may be carry-over from other donors' samples. This chain joins TRBV6-2 or TRBV6-3 and TRBJ2-5, with TRBD2 matching over 10 bases. The CDR3: CASSHSAGGRETQYF. The CDR3 bases are TGTGCCAGCAGTCACTCAGCGGGGGGGAGGGAGACCCAGTACTTC.